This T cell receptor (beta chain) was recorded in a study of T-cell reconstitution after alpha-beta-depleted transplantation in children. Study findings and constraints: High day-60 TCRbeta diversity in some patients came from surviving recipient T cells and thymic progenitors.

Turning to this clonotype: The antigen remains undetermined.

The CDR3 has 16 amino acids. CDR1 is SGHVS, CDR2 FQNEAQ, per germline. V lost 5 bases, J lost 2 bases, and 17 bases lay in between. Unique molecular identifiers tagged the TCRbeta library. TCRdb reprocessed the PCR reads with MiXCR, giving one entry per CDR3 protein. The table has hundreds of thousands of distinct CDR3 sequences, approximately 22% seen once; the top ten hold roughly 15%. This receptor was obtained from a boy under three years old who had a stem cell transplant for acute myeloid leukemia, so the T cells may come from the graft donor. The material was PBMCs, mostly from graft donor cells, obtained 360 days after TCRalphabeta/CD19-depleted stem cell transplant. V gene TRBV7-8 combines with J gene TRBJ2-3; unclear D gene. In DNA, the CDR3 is TGTGCCAGCAGCCTTAGATCCGGGTCCTTCACAGATACGCAGTATTTT. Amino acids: CASSLRSGSFTDTQYF.